This TCR beta chain was sequenced during a study of identical twins (dated by TCRdb to the mid-2010s). With respect to the entire study: To test whether fetal clonotypes persist, this study deep-sequenced TCR alpha and beta repertoires from monozygotic twins, from unrelated adults of various ages, and from cord blood. To rule out contamination, the twin experiments were replicated at different times with different library preparation protocols.

The CDR3 sequence holds 16 residues, the cysteine and phenylalanine included. Solely the CDR3 DNA is kept, with 48 bases framed from the first base. For CDR1 and CDR2, the germline V gene lists SGHTA and FQGNSA. From V the trimming removes 0 bases and from J it removes 6 bases, while the gene matches leave 6 bases of the junction unaccounted for. The library came from 5' RACE. TCRdb lists the instrument as Illumina HiSeq 2000. Template switching added a universal primer binding site, and the final cDNA carried a unique molecular identifier that allowed TCR cDNA molecules to be counted accurately. Specific primers in the conserved constant-segment region were used to synthesize first-strand cDNA for TCR alpha and beta chains. Each cDNA library was double barcoded, with a SMART-Mk sample barcode plus Illumina barcodes, to control for contamination. TruSeq adapter sequences along with Illumina sample barcodes were introduced in two successive PCR steps. The TCR alpha and beta cDNA libraries were sequenced on the Illumina HiSeq platform using custom primers. The paper's data handling went like this. Unique molecular identifiers were extracted from raw reads with MiGEC, and CDR3 positions were determined with MiXCR. For each individual, recombination models were inferred using an EM algorithm with the repgenHMM and IGoR tools. The analysis of shared clonotypes was done with the tcR package in R, with sharing normalized by the product of cloneset sizes. Out-of-frame nonproductive sequences were analyzed to study raw recombination free of thymic and clonal selection effects. The public sequencing data were trimmed at Q25 with fastp and processed into clonotypes with MiXCR by TCRdb, which kept only in-frame beta chains. CDR3 protein duplicates are merged, each entry listing the most common genes and DNA. The V and J calls, along with clone size, are taken from TCRdb and not from the paper's own processing. For this sample the table gives 450,000 to 650,000 distinct CDR3 sequences, of which 9% to 10% were detected only once. The ten largest clones represent 2.5% to 3.5% of the sample.

Only healthy Caucasian donors were included. The twin cohort comprised three pairs of female monozygotic twins, all aged roughly 18 to 30 years. Peripheral blood mononuclear cells were the source from which RNA for the TCR libraries was isolated. This clonotype was seen ten or more times. The clone's antigen remains unknown. One base away there is no much larger clone; base qualities are not given. On the study overall, not on this receptor specifically: Compared with coincidental sharing between unrelated individuals, out-of-frame TCR alpha sequences shared between twins showed an excess of sequences with low generation probability. Because the same donors could not be followed over many years, conclusions were based on cross-sectional statistical analysis. Zero-insertion analyses could be partly confounded by invariant T cells such as MAIT and iNKT, although diverse VJ usage argued against such confounding for most clonotypes. Abundant cord blood beta clonotypes carried fewer insertions; young adult naive repertoires showed a weaker similar trend, while memory repertoires showed none. A weaker excess of twin sharing was found in beta out-of-frame sequences because the signal-to-noise ratio was lowered by fewer shared sequences. Recombination models systematically underestimated out-of-frame TCR alpha sharing in monozygotic twins but agreed with sharing between unrelated individuals.

These same records also appear under a second study, on yellow fever vaccine responses in identical twins. The second source states: The authors reported that the T cell response to vaccination in identical twins appeared partly convergent and partly personalized. Focusing on identical twins, the study followed the T cell clones that responded to the vaccine, and did so with precision.

The sequence links TRBV7-2 to TRBJ2-1, and 9 bases in between align with TRBD2. The receptor was derived from a woman younger than 30 in good health. Sequenced material: PBMCs. The DNA sequence is as follows: TGTGCCAGCAGCTTAGCTCGCGGGAGGGGTGGCAATGAGCAGTTCTTC. It translates as CASSLARGRGGNEQFF.